This T cell receptor (beta chain) is drawn from a study of T cells and Merkel cell carcinoma outcomes. Clones were read by immunoSEQ multiplex PCR, and TCRdb kept only the in-frame ones, dropping some. The repertoire holds roughly 1,900 clones, with under 95% as singletons. In the case of this clone: No antigen is known for it.

V was pared by 6 bases and J by 5 bases, with 17 bases between. Looked up from germline, CDR1 is ENHRY and CDR2 is SYGVKD. The CDR3 totals 15 residues. Study-level points and caveats: Merkel cell carcinoma outcomes were reportedly predicted by repertoire and T-cell density.

The chain employs TRBV10-3 and TRBJ2-1; TRBD2 might be the D (6 bases). This TCR was sampled from a human donor with Merkel cell carcinoma. Sequencing input: tumor tissue from Merkel cell carcinoma. The CDR3 sequence is CAIRSGGGINNEQFF. CDR3 coding DNA: TGTGCCATCAGGTCCGGCGGCGGGATAAACAATGAGCAGTTCTTC.